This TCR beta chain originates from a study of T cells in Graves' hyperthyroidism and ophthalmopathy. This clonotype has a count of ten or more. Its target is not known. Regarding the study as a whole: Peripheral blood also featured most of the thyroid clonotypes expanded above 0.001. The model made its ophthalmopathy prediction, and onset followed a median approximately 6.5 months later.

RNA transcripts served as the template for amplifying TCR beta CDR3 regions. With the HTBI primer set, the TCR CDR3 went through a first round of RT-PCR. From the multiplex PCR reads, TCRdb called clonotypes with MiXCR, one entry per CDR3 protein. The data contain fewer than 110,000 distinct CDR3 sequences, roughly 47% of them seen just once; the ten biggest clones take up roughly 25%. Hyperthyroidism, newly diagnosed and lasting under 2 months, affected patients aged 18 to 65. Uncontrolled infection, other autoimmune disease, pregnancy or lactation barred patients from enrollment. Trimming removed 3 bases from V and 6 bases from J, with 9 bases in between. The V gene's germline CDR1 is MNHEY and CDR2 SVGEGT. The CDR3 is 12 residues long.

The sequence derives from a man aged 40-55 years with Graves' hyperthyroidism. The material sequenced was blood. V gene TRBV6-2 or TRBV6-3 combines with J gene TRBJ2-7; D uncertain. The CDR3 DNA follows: TGTGCCAGCAGTTATAAATGGGGCGAGCAGTACTTC. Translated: CASSYKWGEQYF.